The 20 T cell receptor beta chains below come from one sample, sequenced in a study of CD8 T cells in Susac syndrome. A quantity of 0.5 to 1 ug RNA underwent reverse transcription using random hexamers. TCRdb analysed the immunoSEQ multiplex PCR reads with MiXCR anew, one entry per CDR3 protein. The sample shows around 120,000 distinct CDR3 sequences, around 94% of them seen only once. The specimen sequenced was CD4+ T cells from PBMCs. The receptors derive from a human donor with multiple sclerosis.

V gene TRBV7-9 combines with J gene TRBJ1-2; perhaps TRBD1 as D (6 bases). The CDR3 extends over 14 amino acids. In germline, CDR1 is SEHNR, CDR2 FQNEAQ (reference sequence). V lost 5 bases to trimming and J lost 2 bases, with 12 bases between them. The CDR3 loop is CASSPRTDNYGYTF. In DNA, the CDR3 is TGTGCCAGCAGCCCACGGACAGACAACTATGGCTACACCTTC. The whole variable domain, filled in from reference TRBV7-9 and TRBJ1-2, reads DTGVSQNPRHKITKRGQNVTFRCDPISEHNRLYWYRQTLGQGPEFLTYFQNEAQLEKSRLLSDRFSAERPKGSFSTLEIQRTEQGDSAMYLCASSPRTDNYGYTFGSGTRLTVV.

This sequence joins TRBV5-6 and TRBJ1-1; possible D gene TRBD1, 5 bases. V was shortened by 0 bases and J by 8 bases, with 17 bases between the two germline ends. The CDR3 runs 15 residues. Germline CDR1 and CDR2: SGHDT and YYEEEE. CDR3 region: CASSLGWGTGNEAFF. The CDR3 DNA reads TGTGCCAGCAGCTTGGGGTGGGGCACTGGGAACGAAGCTTTCTTT.

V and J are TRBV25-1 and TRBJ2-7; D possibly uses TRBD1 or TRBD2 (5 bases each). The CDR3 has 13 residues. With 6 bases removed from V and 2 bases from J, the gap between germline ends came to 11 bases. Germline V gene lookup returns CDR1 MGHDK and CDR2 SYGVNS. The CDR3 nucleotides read TGTGCCAGCAGGGGGGACGGGACCTACGAGCAGTACTTC. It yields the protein CASRGDGTYEQYF.

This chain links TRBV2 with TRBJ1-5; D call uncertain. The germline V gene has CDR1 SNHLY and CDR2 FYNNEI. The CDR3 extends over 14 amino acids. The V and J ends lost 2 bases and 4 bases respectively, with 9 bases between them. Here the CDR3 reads CASSEPDGNQPQHF. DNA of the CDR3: TGTGCCAGCAGTGAACCGGACGGTAATCAGCCCCAGCATTTT.

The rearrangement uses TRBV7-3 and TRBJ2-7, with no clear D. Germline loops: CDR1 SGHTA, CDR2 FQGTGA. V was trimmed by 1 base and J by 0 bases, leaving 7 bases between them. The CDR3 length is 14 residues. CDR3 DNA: TGTGCCAGCAGCTTAAGCCCAGACTCCTACGAGCAGTACTTC. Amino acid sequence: CASSLSPDSYEQYF.

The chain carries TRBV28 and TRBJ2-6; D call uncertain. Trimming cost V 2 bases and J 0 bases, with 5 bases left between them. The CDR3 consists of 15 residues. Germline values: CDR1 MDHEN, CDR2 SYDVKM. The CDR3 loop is CASSLGNSGANVLTF. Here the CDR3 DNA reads TGTGCCAGCAGTTTAGGAAACTCTGGGGCCAACGTCCTGACTTTC.

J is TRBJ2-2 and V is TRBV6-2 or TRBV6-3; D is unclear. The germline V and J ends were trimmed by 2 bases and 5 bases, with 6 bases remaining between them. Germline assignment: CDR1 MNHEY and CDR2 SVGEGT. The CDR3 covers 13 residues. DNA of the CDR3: TGTGCCAGCAGTTACGAGGTTACCGGGGAGCTGTTTTTT. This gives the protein CASSYEVTGELFF.

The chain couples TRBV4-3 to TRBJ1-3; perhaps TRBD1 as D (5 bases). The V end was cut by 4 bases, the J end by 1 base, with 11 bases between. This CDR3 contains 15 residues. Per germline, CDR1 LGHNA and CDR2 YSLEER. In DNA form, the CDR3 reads TGCGCCAGCAGCCGATCCAGGGAGTCTGGAAACACCATATATTTT. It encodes CASSRSRESGNTIYF.

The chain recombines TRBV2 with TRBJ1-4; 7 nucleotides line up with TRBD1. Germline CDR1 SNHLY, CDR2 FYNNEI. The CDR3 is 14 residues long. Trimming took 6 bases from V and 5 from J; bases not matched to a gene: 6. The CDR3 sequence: CASRGDSENEKLFF. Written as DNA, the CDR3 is TGTGCCAGCAGGGGGGACAGTGAGAATGAAAAACTGTTTTTT.

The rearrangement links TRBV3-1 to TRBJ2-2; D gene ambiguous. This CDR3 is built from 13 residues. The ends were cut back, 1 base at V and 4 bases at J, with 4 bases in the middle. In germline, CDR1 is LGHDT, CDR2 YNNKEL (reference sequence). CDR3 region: CASSQAFTGELFF. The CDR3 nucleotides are TGTGCCAGCAGCCAAGCATTCACCGGGGAGCTGTTTTTT. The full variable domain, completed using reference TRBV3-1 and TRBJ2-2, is DTAVSQTPKYLVTQMGNDKSIKCEQNLGHDTMYWYKQDSKKFLKIMFSYNNKELIINETVPNRFSPKSPDKAHLNLHINSLELGDSAVYFCASSQAFTGELFFGEGSRLTVL.

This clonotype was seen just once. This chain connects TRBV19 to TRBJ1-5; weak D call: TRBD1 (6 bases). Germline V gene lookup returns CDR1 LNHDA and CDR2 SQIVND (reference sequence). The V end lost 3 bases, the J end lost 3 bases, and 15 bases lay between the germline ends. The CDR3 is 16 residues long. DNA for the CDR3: TGTGCCAGTAGTATCGTACGGGGGCCCTTCAATCAGCCCCAGCATTTT. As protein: CASSIVRGPFNQPQHF.

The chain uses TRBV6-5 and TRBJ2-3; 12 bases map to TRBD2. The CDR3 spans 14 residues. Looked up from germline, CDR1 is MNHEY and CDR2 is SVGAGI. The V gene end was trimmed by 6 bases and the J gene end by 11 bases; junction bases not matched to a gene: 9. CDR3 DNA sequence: TGTGCCAGCAGGCGAAAACTAGCGGGGGGTGAGCAGTATTTT. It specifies CASRRKLAGGEQYF.

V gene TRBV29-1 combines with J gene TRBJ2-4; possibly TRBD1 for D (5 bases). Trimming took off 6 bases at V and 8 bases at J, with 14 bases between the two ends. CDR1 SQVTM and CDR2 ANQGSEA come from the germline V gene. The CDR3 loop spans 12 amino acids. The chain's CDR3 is CSVLGEGDIQYF. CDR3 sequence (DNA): TGCAGCGTCCTCGGAGAAGGGGACATTCAGTACTTC. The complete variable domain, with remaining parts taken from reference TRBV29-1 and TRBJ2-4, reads SAVISQKPSRDICQRGTSLTIQCQVDSQVTMMFWYRQQPGQSLTLIATANQGSEATYESGFVIDKFPISRPNLTFSTLTVSNMSPEDSSIYLCSVLGEGDIQYFGAGTRLSVL.

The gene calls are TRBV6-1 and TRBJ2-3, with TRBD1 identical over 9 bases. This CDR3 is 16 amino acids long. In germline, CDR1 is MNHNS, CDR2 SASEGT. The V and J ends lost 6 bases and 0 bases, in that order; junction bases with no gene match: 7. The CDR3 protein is CASRRRQGDSTDTQYF. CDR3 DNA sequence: TGTGCCAGCAGGCGAAGACAGGGGGACAGCACAGATACGCAGTATTTT.

In DNA form, the CDR3 reads TGTGCCAGCAGAGACAGTTCTCTCCCCTACGAGCAGTACTTC. This sequence encodes CASRDSSLPYEQYF. The chain combines TRBV3-1 with TRBJ2-7, with a tentative D call TRBD1 (5 bases). This CDR3 is built from 14 residues. The ends were cut back, 6 bases at V and 2 bases at J, with 14 bases in the middle. CDR1 LGHDT and CDR2 YNNKEL come from the germline V gene (reference sequence).

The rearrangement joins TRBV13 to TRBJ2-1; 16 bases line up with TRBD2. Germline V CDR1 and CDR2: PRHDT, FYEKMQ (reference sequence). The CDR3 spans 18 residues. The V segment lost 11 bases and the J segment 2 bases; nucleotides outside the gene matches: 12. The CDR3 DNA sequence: TGTGCCCCCGTCCCGGGACTAGCGGGGGGGCAGCCCTACAATGAGCAGTTCTTC. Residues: CAPVPGLAGGQPYNEQFF.

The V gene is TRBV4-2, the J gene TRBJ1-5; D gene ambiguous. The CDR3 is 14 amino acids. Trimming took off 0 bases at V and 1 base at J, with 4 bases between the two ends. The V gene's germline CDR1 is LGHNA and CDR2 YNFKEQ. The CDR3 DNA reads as TGTGCCAGCAGCCAAGAGATCAGCAATCAGCCCCAGCATTTT. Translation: CASSQEISNQPQHF.

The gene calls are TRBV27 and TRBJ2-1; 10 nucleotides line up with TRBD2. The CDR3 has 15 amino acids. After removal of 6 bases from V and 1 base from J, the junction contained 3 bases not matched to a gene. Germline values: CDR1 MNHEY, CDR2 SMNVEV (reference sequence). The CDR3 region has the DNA TGTGCCAGCAGGTATAGCGGGGGGTCCTACAATGAGCAGTTCTTC. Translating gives CASRYSGGSYNEQFF.

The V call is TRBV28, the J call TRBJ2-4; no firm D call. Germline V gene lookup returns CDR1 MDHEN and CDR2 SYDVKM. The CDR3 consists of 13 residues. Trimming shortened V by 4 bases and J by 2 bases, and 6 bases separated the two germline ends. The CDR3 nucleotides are TGTGCCAGCAGTTGGGGTCCCAAAAACATTCAGTACTTC. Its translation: CASSWGPKNIQYF. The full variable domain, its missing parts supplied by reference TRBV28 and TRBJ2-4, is DVKVTQSSRYLVKRTGEKVFLECVQDMDHENMFWYRQDPGLGLRLIYFSYDVKMKEKGDIPEGYSVSREKKERFSLILESASTNQTSMYLCASSWGPKNIQYFGAGTRLSVL.

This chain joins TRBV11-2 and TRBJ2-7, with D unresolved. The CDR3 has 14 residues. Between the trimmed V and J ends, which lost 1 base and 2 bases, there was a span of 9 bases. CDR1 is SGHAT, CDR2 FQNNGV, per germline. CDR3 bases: TGTGCCAGCAGCTTAGCGACTCCGGCCTACGAGCAGTACTTC. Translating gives CASSLATPAYEQYF.